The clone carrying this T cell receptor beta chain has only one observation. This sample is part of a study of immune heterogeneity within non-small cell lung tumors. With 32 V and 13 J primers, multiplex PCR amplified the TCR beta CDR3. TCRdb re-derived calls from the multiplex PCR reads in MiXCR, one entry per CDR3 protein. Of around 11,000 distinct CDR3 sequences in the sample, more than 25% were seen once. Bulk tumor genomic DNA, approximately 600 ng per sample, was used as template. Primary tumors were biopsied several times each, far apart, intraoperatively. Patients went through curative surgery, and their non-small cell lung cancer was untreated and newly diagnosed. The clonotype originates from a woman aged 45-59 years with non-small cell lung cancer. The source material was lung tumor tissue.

This CDR3 reads CSGRAQGDYEQYF. The CDR3 DNA reads as TGCAGCGGGCGGGCACAGGGTGACTACGAGCAGTACTTC. This sequence joins TRBV29-1 and TRBJ2-7; a possible D gene is TRBD1 (6 bases). CDR3 size: 13 residues. V was cut by 7 bases and J by 3 bases, with 16 bases left in between. CDR1 is SQVTM and CDR2 is ANQGSEA in the germline V gene.